This T cell receptor beta chain was recovered during a study of Ad26.COV2.S vaccination and SARS-CoV-2 variants. Treatment in this sample: roughly 18 received Ad26.COV2.S at low or high dose, single or two shots; about 5 received placebo; per-sample allocation not given. Following the first vaccine or placebo injection, samples were taken on day 63. Germline-derived CDR1 and CDR2 are SGDLS and YYNGEE. The CDR3 sequence is 16 residues long. V dropped 0 bases and J dropped 5 bases, with 14 bases sitting between them. Using immunoSEQ multiplex PCR, the repertoire was profiled, and TCRdb retains in-frame clones only, with some absent. The table shows 300,000 to 400,000 clones, with around four fifths occurring only once.

The V gene is TRBV9, the J gene TRBJ1-4; tentatively, D is TRBD1 (6 bases). This sequence was found in a person aged 18 to 65 who received the Ad26.COV2.S COVID-19 vaccine or a placebo. The material was peripheral blood, obtained in a trial of Ad26.COV2.S vaccine versus placebo. CDR3 loop: CASSVAPGHRNEKLFF. The CDR3 DNA follows: TGTGCCAGCAGCGTAGCCCCGGGACACCGAAATGAAAAACTGTTTTTT.